This is a list of T cell receptor beta chains from one sample in a study of shared clonotypes between healthy human individuals. Method: immunoSEQ multiplex PCR; TCRdb's copy keeps in-frame clones and lacks some. This table holds roughly 2.5 million clones, more than 80% found once. Sequencing used naive CD4+ T cells sorted from blood. These receptors originate from a man aged 18 to 35 in good health. Each CDR3 is given with its conserved first and last residue. D genes are given only for firm matches. Size values are once, few and many counts, or a class for expanded clones, and some rows have none.

abundance	j_gene	v_gene	d_gene	CDR3aa	CDR3nt
.	TRBJ1-1	TRBV7-9	.	CASTPRRGRGEAFF	TGTGCCAGCACCCCCCGTCGGGGTCGTGGTGAAGCTTTCTTT
.	TRBJ1-5	TRBV7-2	.	CASSPRHSNSNQPQHF	TGTGCCAGCAGCCCCCGACACTCTAATAGCAATCAGCCCCAGCATTTT
.	TRBJ1-2	TRBV19	TRBD1	CASRKSGTGTSHGYTF	TGTGCCAGCAGGAAATCCGGGACAGGGACTTCTCATGGCTACACCTTC
.	TRBJ1-6	TRBV14	.	CASSHSTGYGSPLHF	TGTGCCAGCAGCCATAGTACAGGGTACGGTTCACCCCTCCACTTT
.	TRBJ1-4	TRBV15	.	CATSPPGQQREKLFF	TGTGCCACCAGCCCGCCGGGCCAGCAAAGGGAAAAACTGTTTTTT
.	TRBJ1-3	TRBV6-5	.	CASSYAGSGNTIYF	TGTGCCAGCAGTTACGCGGGTTCTGGAAACACCATATATTTT
.	TRBJ2-7	TRBV6-1	TRBD2	CASSGLAAPYEQYF	TGTGCCAGCAGCGGACTAGCGGCCCCCTACGAGCAGTACTTC
.	TRBJ1-6	TRBV19	TRBD1	CASSATGVQSPLHF	TGTGCCAGTAGTGCGACAGGGGTCCAATCACCCCTCCACTTT
.	TRBJ1-4	TRBV18	TRBD1	CASSRDRLSNEKLFF	TGTGCCAGCTCACGGGACAGGCTTTCTAATGAAAAACTGTTTTTT
.	TRBJ2-6	TRBV2	TRBD1	CASSLDRVRPGANVLTF	TGTGCCAGCAGTTTGGACAGGGTTCGGCCTGGGGCCAACGTCCTGACTTTC
once	TRBJ2-3	TRBV5-4	.	CASSLGGGGTDTQYF	TGTGCCAGCAGCTTGGGAGGTGGGGGGACAGATACGCAGTATTTT
.	TRBJ1-5	TRBV7-2	.	CASSQQGTNQPQHF	TGTGCCAGCAGCCAACAGGGCACCAATCAGCCCCAGCATTTT
few	TRBJ2-6	TRBV5-1	.	CASSLTGANVLTF	TGCGCCAGCAGCTTGACTGGGGCCAACGTCCTGACTTTC
.	TRBJ2-5	TRBV4-1	TRBD2	CASSPPVTSGRETQYF	TGCGCCAGCAGCCCCCCCGTGACTAGCGGGAGGGAGACCCAGTACTTC
.	TRBJ2-7	TRBV10-3	TRBD1	CAITSTGAAYEQYF	TGTGCCATCACTTCGACAGGGGCCGCCTACGAGCAGTACTTC
.	TRBJ2-5	TRBV15	TRBD2	CATSRIAGGRETQYF	TGTGCCACCAGCAGGATAGCGGGGGGGAGGGAGACCCAGTACTTC
.	TRBJ1-2	TRBV19	TRBD1	CASSRPDRKSYGYTF	TGTGCCAGTAGTAGACCGGACAGGAAAAGCTATGGCTACACCTTC
.	TRBJ1-2	TRBV7-8	.	CASSLAGTTGSYGYTF	TGTGCCAGCAGCTTAGCCGGAACGACCGGCAGCTATGGCTACACCTTC
.	TRBJ1-6	TRBV7-5	.	CARSLAPGPCPGSSYNSPLHF	TGTGCCAGAAGCTTAGCGCCGGGCCCATGCCCCGGGAGCTCCTATAATTCACCCCTCCACTTT
.	TRBJ2-2	TRBV7-2	.	CASSQGGANTGELFF	TGTGCCAGCAGTCAAGGAGGTGCGAACACCGGGGAGCTGTTTTTT
.	TRBJ2-7	TRBV10-3	TRBD1	CAISGAGGKYEQYF	TGTGCCATCAGTGGGGCAGGGGGCAAATACGAGCAGTACTTC
.	TRBJ2-3	TRBV6-5	TRBD2	CASSPAGENTDTQYF	TGTGCCAGCAGCCCCGCGGGAGAGAACACAGATACGCAGTATTTT
.	TRBJ1-4	TRBV10-3	.	CAISEGQTATNEKLFF	TGTGCCATCAGTGAAGGACAGACTGCAACTAATGAAAAACTGTTTTTT
.	TRBJ1-2	TRBV5-1	.	CASSTETESYTF	TGCGCCAGCAGCACCGAGACAGAGAGCTACACCTTC
few	TRBJ2-2	TRBV7-2	.	CASSAGFGELFF	TGTGCCAGCAGCGCAGGGTTCGGGGAGCTGTTTTTT
.	TRBJ2-1	TRBV6-6	.	CASSYPGTDISDEQFF	TGTGCCAGCAGTTACCCCGGGACGGACATCTCGGATGAGCAGTTCTTC
.	TRBJ2-2	TRBV5-8	TRBD2	CASRGGSTNTGELFF	TGTGCCAGCCGGGGCGGGAGTACCAACACCGGGGAGCTGTTTTTT
.	TRBJ1-1	TRBV7-9	.	CASSFMAGTNTEAFF	TGTGCCAGCAGCTTTATGGCGGGAACAAACACTGAAGCTTTCTTT
.	TRBJ2-7	TRBV9	.	CASSVGAWVDEQYF	TGTGCCAGCAGCGTAGGGGCCTGGGTGGACGAGCAGTACTTC
.	TRBJ1-5	TRBV6-5	.	CASSFDMYQPQHF	TGTGCCAGCAGTTTCGATATGTATCAGCCCCAGCATTTT
.	TRBJ2-3	TRBV11-2	.	CASGDRSDTQYF	TGTGCCAGCGGTGACCGCTCGGATACGCAGTATTTT
.	TRBJ1-3	TRBV6-4	.	CASSEKDSSSGNTIYF	TGTGCCAGCAGTGAAAAGGACAGCAGCTCTGGAAACACCATATATTTT
.	TRBJ1-2	TRBV18	.	CASSPFSGTEGYGYTF	TGTGCCAGCTCACCATTTTCCGGGACGGAAGGCTATGGCTACACCTTC
.	TRBJ2-5	TRBV10-3	TRBD2	CAISVAGGPETQYF	TGTGCCATCAGCGTAGCGGGAGGGCCAGAGACCCAGTACTTC
once	TRBJ2-2	TRBV6-5	TRBD2	CASRLAGGELFF	TGTGCCAGCAGACTAGCGGGAGGGGAGCTGTTTTTT
.	TRBJ2-5	TRBV5-8	.	CASSYYAGRQETQYF	TGTGCCAGCAGCTACTATGCAGGGAGACAAGAGACCCAGTACTTC
once	TRBJ1-3	TRBV11-2	TRBD1	CASSLVTGGLGNTIYF	TGTGCCAGCAGCTTAGTCACAGGGGGCCTCGGAAACACCATATATTTT
.	TRBJ1-1	TRBV27	TRBD1	CASSFGRGRMNTEAFF	TGTGCCAGCAGTTTTGGCAGGGGGCGCATGAACACTGAAGCTTTCTTT
once	TRBJ2-7	TRBV6-5	TRBD2	CASSYLLAGGLHEQYF	TGTGCCAGCAGTTACCTCCTAGCGGGAGGTTTGCACGAGCAGTACTTC
.	TRBJ2-1	TRBV7-9	.	CASSSVEQFF	TGTGCCAGCAGCTCTGTCGAGCAGTTCTTC